These 8 T cell receptor beta chains were all obtained from the same sample, sequenced in a study of cytomegalovirus exposure and HLA in healthy donors. With 60 Vbeta and 13 Jbeta primers, the PCR was carried out. Clones were read by immunoSEQ multiplex PCR, and TCRdb kept only the in-frame ones, dropping some. The sample has over 150,000 clones, approximately 77% seen once. The sample taken for sequencing was PBMCs. The receptors here all came from a male donor in good health and CMV-seropositive.

The chain joins TRBV5-1 to TRBJ2-7; tentative D call: TRBD2 (6 bases). The CDR3 has 14 residues. Germline loops: CDR1 SGHRS, CDR2 YFSETQ. V lost 2 bases and J lost 0, with 9 bases in between. The CDR3 DNA is TGCGCCAGCAGCTTAGGCGGGACCTCCTACGAGCAGTACTTC. Translated, it gives CASSLGGTSYEQYF.

On this clone: This specimen includes other DNA sequences encoding the same CDR3. V usage is TRBV29-1 and J usage is TRBJ2-7, with 7 bases fitting TRBD1. The J segment lost 0 bases and the V segment lost 6 bases, leaving 5 bases of the junction unmatched. Per germline, CDR1 SQVTM and CDR2 ANQGSEA. The CDR3 is 13 residues long. CDR3 sequence: CSVAGTDSYEQYF. In nucleotides, the CDR3 is TGCAGCGTCGCAGGGACAGACTCCTACGAGCAGTACTTC.

J is TRBJ2-3 and V is TRBV5-1; D uncertain. V was pared by 5 bases and J by 3 bases, with 10 bases between. The CDR3 has 13 amino acids. Looked up from germline, CDR1 is SGHRS and CDR2 is YFSETQ. As DNA, the CDR3 is TGCGCCAGCAGTGATCGCGTGACAGATACGCAGTATTTT. It yields the protein CASSDRVTDTQYF.

J is TRBJ1-2 and V is TRBV5-6; D is possibly TRBD1 (5 bases). Germline assignment: CDR1 SGHDT and CDR2 YYEEEE. Deletions cut 6 bases from V and 3 bases from J, with 15 bases between. CDR3 length: 14 amino acids. The CDR3 bases are TGTGCCAGCACCCCGGGACTAGGAGACTATGGCTACACCTTC. It specifies CASTPGLGDYGYTF.

This chain joins TRBV19 and TRBJ2-5; D possibly corresponds to TRBD1 (5 bases). The CDR3 is 14 residues long. CDR1 is LNHDA, CDR2 SQIVND, per germline (reference sequence). The V end lost 6 bases, the J end lost 1 base, and 12 bases lay between the germline ends. This CDR3 is CASRVGRGQETQYF. For the CDR3, the DNA is TGTGCCAGTAGAGTGGGAAGGGGCCAAGAGACCCAGTACTTC. Complete variable domain (other parts from reference TRBV19 and TRBJ2-5): DGGITQSPKYLFRKEGQNVTLSCEQNLNHDAMYWYRQDPGQGLRLIYYSQIVNDFQKGDIAEGYSVSREKKESFPLTVTSAQKNPTAFYLCASRVGRGQETQYFGPGTRLLVL.

The chain uses TRBV9 and TRBJ2-1; 13 positions match TRBD2. The V and J ends lost 3 bases and 9 bases, in that order; junction bases with no gene match: 9. The CDR3 contains 16 residues. CDR1 and CDR2 (germline): SGDLS, YYNGEE. The CDR3 nucleotides are TGTGCCAGCAGCGCCCCGGGACTAGCGGGAACGGCTGAGCAGTTCTTC. Encoded protein: CASSAPGLAGTAEQFF.

This clone was counted a few times. The chain has TRBV6-4 and TRBJ2-3, with 9 bases identical to TRBD2. This CDR3 is 16 amino acids long. Trimming at V came to 5 bases and at J to 5 bases, leaving 11 bases not matched to a gene. Germline lookup yields CDR1 MRHNA and CDR2 SNTAGT. The CDR3 nucleotides are TGTGCCAGCAGTCCCCAAGCTAGCGGGGTTGTAGATACGCAGTATTTT. It translates to CASSPQASGVVDTQYF.

J is TRBJ2-3 and V is TRBV9, with 8 bases that match TRBD2. With V trimmed by 0 bases and J by 0 bases, 6 bases remained unmatched. Germline V gene lookup returns CDR1 SGDLS and CDR2 YYNGEE. The CDR3 is 17 residues long. The CDR3 protein is CASSVAPGGGSTDTQYF. In DNA form, the CDR3 reads TGTGCCAGCAGCGTAGCGCCCGGCGGGGGGAGCACAGATACGCAGTATTTT. The variable domain in full, completed from reference TRBV9 and TRBJ2-3, reads DSGVTQTPKHLITATGQRVTLRCSPRSGDLSVYWYQQSLDQGLQFLIQYYNGEERAKGNILERFSAQQFPDLHSELNLSSLELGDSALYFCASSVAPGGGSTDTQYFGPGTRLTVL.